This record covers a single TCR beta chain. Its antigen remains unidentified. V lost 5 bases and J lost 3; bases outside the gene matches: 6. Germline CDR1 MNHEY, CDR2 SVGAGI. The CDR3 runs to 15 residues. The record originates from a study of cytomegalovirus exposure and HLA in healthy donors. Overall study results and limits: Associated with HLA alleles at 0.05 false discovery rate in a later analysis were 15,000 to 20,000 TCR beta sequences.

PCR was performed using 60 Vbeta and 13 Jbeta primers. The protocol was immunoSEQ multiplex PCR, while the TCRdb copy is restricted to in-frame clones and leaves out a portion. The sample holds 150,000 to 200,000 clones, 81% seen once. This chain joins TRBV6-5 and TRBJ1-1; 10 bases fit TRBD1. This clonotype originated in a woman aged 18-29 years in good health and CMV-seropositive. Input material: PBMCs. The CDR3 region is CASSPGQGYYTEAFF. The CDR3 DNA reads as TGTGCCAGCAGTCCGGGACAGGGGTATTACACTGAAGCTTTCTTT.